This TCR beta chain was recovered during a study of blood T cells in healthy people across ages. Study overall: About one barcoded beta molecule per two T cells was the capture yield of template switching.

For the second PCR, which ran for roughly 6 to 11 cycles, a sample-barcoded 5' primer and a J-beta primer mix were used. TCRdb re-derived calls from the 5' RACE reads in MiXCR, one entry per CDR3 protein. Of 1.5 million to 2 million distinct CDR3 sequences listed, about 49% are singletons. A remark on this clonotype: A junction boundary mismatches the germline segment, possibly from a read error.

Germline CDR1 reads SGHRS; CDR2 reads YFSETQ. CDR3 size: 15 residues. The sequence was obtained from a woman aged 35 to 49 in good health. The rearrangement joins TRBV5-1 to TRBJ2-5; 9 bases align to TRBD1. The sequencing input was blood. This chain's CDR3 is CAGSLSGTGSETQYF. CDR3 DNA sequence: TGCGCCGGCAGCTTGTCCGGGACAGGGTCTGAGACCCAGTACTTC.